The 20 T cell receptor beta chains below come from one sample, sequenced in a study of blood T cells in healthy people across ages. Sample-barcoded 5' priming and a J-beta primer mix drove a second PCR of roughly 6 to 12 cycles. MiXCR was run by TCRdb on the 5' RACE reads, yielding one entry per CDR3 protein. Altogether 1.5 million to 2 million distinct CDR3 sequences are present, roughly 43% being singletons, with the ten largest covering about 23%. The sample comprised blood. These receptors were taken from a human donor in good health.

J is TRBJ2-2 and V is TRBV7-2; possible D gene TRBD2, 6 bases. Deletions cut 1 base from V and 2 bases from J, with 17 bases between. Per germline, CDR1 SGHTA and CDR2 FQGNSA. This CDR3 has 18 amino acids. Here the CDR3 reads CASSLDPSGRGNTGELFF. The CDR3 DNA reads as TGTGCCAGCAGCTTAGATCCCTCAGGGCGGGGTAACACCGGGGAGCTGTTTTTT.

This chain joins TRBV6-1 and TRBJ2-3; D may be TRBD2 (6 bases). Germline CDR1 reads MNHNS; CDR2 reads SASEGT. Trimming shortened V by 3 bases and J by 0 bases, and 13 bases separated the two germline ends. There are 16 residues in the CDR3. CDR3 in DNA: TGTGCCAGCAGTGAGTACTGGGGGGACAGCACAGATACGCAGTATTTT. This codes for CASSEYWGDSTDTQYF.

The chain combines TRBV10-3 with TRBJ2-3; D possibly corresponds to TRBD1 (6 bases). The CDR3 totals 13 residues. V dropped 10 bases and J dropped 4 bases, with 15 bases sitting between them. Germline V gives CDR1 ENHRY, CDR2 SYGVKD. Here the CDR3 reads CATARGFPDTQYF. CDR3 sequence (DNA): TGTGCCACAGCCAGGGGTTTCCCAGATACGCAGTATTTT.

The J gene is TRBJ2-7, the V gene TRBV24-1; 8 positions match TRBD1. The CDR3 is 16 residues long. Germline V lookup: CDR1 KGHDR, CDR2 SFDVKD. Trimming at V came to 4 bases and at J to 5 bases, leaving 12 bases not matched to a gene. CDR3 residues: CATSDDRTGPGHEQYF. CDR3 bases: TGTGCCACCAGTGACGACCGGACAGGGCCAGGTCACGAGCAGTACTTC.

J is TRBJ1-1 and V is TRBV7-2, with D perhaps matching TRBD1 (5 bases). The CDR3 runs 15 residues. Germline V gene lookup returns CDR1 SGHTA and CDR2 FQGNSA. Between the trimmed V and J ends, which lost 4 bases and 1 base, there was a span of 13 bases. The CDR3 DNA sequence: TGTGCCAGCAGCTCGCCTTATACAGGGAACACTGAAGCTTTCTTT. Protein: CASSSPYTGNTEAFF.

This clonotype has only one observation. The V gene is TRBV3-1, the J gene TRBJ1-2; D not resolved. Germline lookup yields CDR1 LGHDT and CDR2 YNNKEL (reference sequence). V lost 4 bases and J lost 6, with 12 bases in between. The CDR3 contains 13 residues. Here the CDR3 DNA reads TGTGCCAGCAGCCCCGGCCTCTCGGATGGCTACACCTTC. This translates into CASSPGLSDGYTF.

This chain joins TRBV4-1 and TRBJ2-4, with a tentative D call TRBD2 (6 bases). The CDR3 length is 14 residues. Germline values: CDR1 MGHRA, CDR2 YSYEKL. Trimming stripped 4 bases from V and 6 bases from J, with 13 bases between. The CDR3 DNA reads TGCGCCAGCAGCCGAGGAGGGCCAGTAAACATTCAGTACTTC. Its translation is CASSRGGPVNIQYF.

This clonotype has at least ten counts. The V and J genes are TRBV7-3 and TRBJ2-3; D is unresolved. Germline CDR1 reads SGHTA; CDR2 reads FQGTGA. The CDR3 extends over 15 amino acids. Trimming cost V 4 bases and J 3 bases, with 14 bases left between them. In DNA, the CDR3 is TGTGCCAGCAGCTCCTCCCCCGCGGTTACAGATACGCAGTATTTT. As protein: CASSSSPAVTDTQYF.

The genes are TRBV6-2 or TRBV6-3 and TRBJ2-2; D is uncertain. V lost 0 bases, J lost 5 bases, and 10 bases lay in between. The CDR3 contains 15 residues. Germline CDR1 reads MNHEY; CDR2 reads SVGEGT. As DNA, the CDR3 is TGTGCCAGCAGTTACTCGAATTCCAGAACCGGGGAGCTGTTTTTT. It translates to CASSYSNSRTGELFF.

The CDR3 bases are TGTGCCAGCAGCTTCGAAGGACTTTCGGATGCAATGACTACGCAGTATTTT. It codes for CASSFEGLSDAMTTQYF. This rearrangement joins TRBV7-2 to TRBJ2-3; D is perhaps TRBD2 (5 bases). Germline V gene data show CDR1 as SGHTA and CDR2 as FQGNSA. Trimming took 3 bases from V and 8 from J, leaving 24 bases between them. The CDR3 totals 17 residues.

Of note for this clonotype: One end of the junction fails to match germline, which may point to a read error. The chain combines TRBV2 with TRBJ2-1; 8 nucleotides line up with TRBD1. This CDR3 contains 14 residues. Germline loops: CDR1 SNHLY, CDR2 FYNNEI. The CDR3 region has the DNA TGTGCCAGCAGGCCGGACAGGGCCTACAATGAGCAGGTCTTC. This codes for CASRPDRAYNEQVF.

The sample holds a few counts of this clonotype. The rearrangement uses TRBV11-2 and TRBJ2-1; no clear D gene. Germline-derived CDR1 and CDR2 are SGHAT and FQNNGV. The CDR3 length is 12 residues. Trimming left V 8 bases short and J 6 bases short, with 11 bases between. The CDR3 sequence is CASSGNSNEQFF. CDR3 coding DNA: TGTGCCAGCTCTGGGAACAGCAATGAGCAGTTCTTC.

The chain joins TRBV7-8 to TRBJ2-7, with D possibly being TRBD1 (6 bases). The CDR3 extends over 16 amino acids. The V end was cut by 4 bases, the J end by 3 bases, with 19 bases between. Germline loops: CDR1 SGHVS, CDR2 FQNEAQ. This CDR3 is CASSSFPIQGSYEQYF. In DNA, the CDR3 is TGTGCCAGCAGCTCATTTCCAATCCAGGGGAGCTACGAGCAGTACTTC.

On this clonotype: A much larger clonotype is one base distant, so this may be a read error. V is TRBV20-1 and J is TRBJ2-6; D perhaps matches TRBD1 (5 bases). This CDR3 contains 16 residues. The germline CDR1 and CDR2 sequences are DFQATT and SNEGSKA (reference sequence). CDR3 loop: CSATFGSPSGANVRTF. The CDR3 DNA follows: TGCAGTGCTACCTTCGGCAGCCCCTCTGGGGCCAACGTCCGGACTTTC.

The chain employs TRBV19 and TRBJ1-2, with 7 bases identical to TRBD1. The CDR3 length is 15 residues. With V trimmed by 8 bases and J by 5 bases, 14 bases remained unmatched. The germline V gene encodes CDR1 LNHDA and CDR2 SQIVND (reference sequence). CDR3 amino acids: CASSTSGTALYGYTF. In DNA form, the CDR3 reads TGTGCCAGTTCAACGTCCGGGACAGCACTATATGGCTACACCTTC.

This clonotype was recorded a few times. The rearrangement uses TRBV5-1 and TRBJ2-3, with 11 nucleotides matching TRBD1. Germline V gene data show CDR1 as SGHRS and CDR2 as YFSETQ. J was trimmed by 5 bases and V by 2 bases; bases with no gene match: 4. The CDR3 spans 15 residues. CDR3 loop: CASSLQGQGVDTQYF. In nucleotides, the CDR3 is TGCGCCAGCAGCTTACAGGGACAGGGGGTAGATACGCAGTATTTT.

CDR3 protein: CASSLTARHSYEQYF. DNA of the CDR3: TGTGCCAGCAGTTTGACGGCTAGGCACTCCTACGAGCAGTACTTC. The chain combines TRBV28 with TRBJ2-7, with no clear D. V was cut by 3 bases and J by 0 bases, with 12 bases left in between. CDR1 MDHEN and CDR2 SYDVKM come from the germline V gene. The CDR3 length is 15 residues.

This clonotype came up a few times. The rearrangement joins TRBV5-6 to TRBJ2-4, with D tentatively TRBD1 (5 bases). Germline-derived CDR1 and CDR2 are SGHDT and YYEEEE. This CDR3 spans 14 amino acids. Trimming removed 4 bases at V and 6 bases at J, with 14 bases between. The CDR3 region is CASSPDRRSNIQYF. The CDR3 DNA sequence: TGTGCCAGCAGCCCCGACAGACGCTCAAACATTCAGTACTTC.

The chain combines TRBV6-5 with TRBJ1-1; 9 nucleotides line up with TRBD1. V lost 0 bases and J lost 0; bases outside the gene matches: 8. This CDR3 is built from 18 residues. CDR1 is MNHEY, CDR2 SVGAGI, per germline. CDR3 sequence: CASSYSGTGYLMNTEAFF. CDR3 sequence (DNA): TGTGCCAGCAGTTACTCAGGGACAGGGTATTTAATGAACACTGAAGCTTTCTTT.

The rearrangement links TRBV7-9 to TRBJ2-3; 13 bases agree with TRBD2. The CDR3 loop spans 15 amino acids. Losses at the gene ends were 5 bases for V and 5 bases for J; bases not matched to a gene: 4. Germline V gene sequence: CDR1 SEHNR, CDR2 FQNEAQ (reference sequence). The CDR3 sequence: CASSRGTSGEDTQYF. CDR3 DNA: TGTGCCAGCAGCCGCGGGACTAGCGGGGAAGATACGCAGTATTTT.